These T cell receptor beta chains were read from a single sample in a study of immune evolution from preneoplasia to lung adenocarcinoma. Sequencing used immunoSEQ multiplex PCR; TCRdb keeps in-frame clones, though not all of them. The profile shows 6,000 to 8,500 clones, 70% to 80% of them singletons. Input material: FFPE minimally invasive lung adenocarcinoma tissue. The receptors originated from a person in their 70s with lung adenocarcinoma. Both conserved end residues are trimmed from each CDR3.

V gene,CDR3 protein
TRBV5-1,ASSLVPSGKQF
TRBV4-2,ASGGGSPGETQY
TRBV11-3,ASSFGTATGELF
TRBV4-3,ASSQQRTQETQY
TRBV14,ASSQDLGTPYT
TRBV7-2,ASSSTASYEQY
TRBV5-1,ASSLVGGNIQY
TRBV30,AWSGQGRRLNTEAF
TRBV9,ASSVEEVTEAF
TRBV30,AWSVPGPPFAYQPQH
TRBV28,ASSLGTSGRLKTQY
TRBV6-9,ASSYSQGFLEKLF
TRBV28,ASSLLGSGQETQY
TRBV6-6,ASSYKAESFYGYT
TRBV2,ASGVMGGYT
TRBV7-8,ASSSSRLAGEGY
TRBV9,ASSVFDRDTEAF
TRBV5-1,ASSLAGQSGETQY
TRBV7-3,ASSPGPAGSYNEQF
TRBV7-6,ASSRVDGKAYEQY
TRBV6-6,ASSLSGTGGAGYT
TRBV19,ASSKLGSRYGYT
TRBV15,ATSRDGRSDTQY
TRBV29-1,SVREDNYGYT
TRBV5-6,ASSSRGQGFGGYT
TRBV15,ATSRDRGAETQY
TRBV7-9,ASSRRQGGSTDTQY
TRBV5-1,ASSLVGARETQY
TRBV9,ASSVYSGANVLT
TRBV14,ASSQAARGYTEAF
TRBV27,ASSLLSSSYEQY
TRBV11-1,ASSSSLGDTQY
TRBV4-3,ASSQDRAVRYNEQF
TRBV5-6,ASSLGLAGVNEQF
TRBV9,ASSVEGGGAPGNTIY
TRBV28,ASSSPWGDSPLH
TRBV7-9,ASSFGTGLSYEQY
TRBV30,AWRAGGPEEF
TRBV5-1,ASKVTSGGTDTQY
TRBV2,ASSEALSGRSNEQF
TRBV6-6,ASSYDGGMTEAF
TRBV7-6,ASSLGTRRPDTQY
TRBV6-5,ASNYGGMNTEAF
TRBV5-1,ASSLAGLAENNEQF
TRBV7-6,ASSRRQGSYNEQF